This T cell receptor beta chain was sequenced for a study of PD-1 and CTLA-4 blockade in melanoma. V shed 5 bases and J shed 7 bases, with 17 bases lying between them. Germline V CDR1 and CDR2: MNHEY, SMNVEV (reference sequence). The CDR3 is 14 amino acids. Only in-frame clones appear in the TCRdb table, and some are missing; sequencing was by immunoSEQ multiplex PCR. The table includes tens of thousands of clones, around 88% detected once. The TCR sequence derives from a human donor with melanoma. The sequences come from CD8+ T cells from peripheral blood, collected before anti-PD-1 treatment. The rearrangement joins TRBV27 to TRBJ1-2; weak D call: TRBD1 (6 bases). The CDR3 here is CASSLWAGDGGYTF. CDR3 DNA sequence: TGTGCCAGCAGTCTTTGGGCAGGGGACGGTGGCTACACCTTC.